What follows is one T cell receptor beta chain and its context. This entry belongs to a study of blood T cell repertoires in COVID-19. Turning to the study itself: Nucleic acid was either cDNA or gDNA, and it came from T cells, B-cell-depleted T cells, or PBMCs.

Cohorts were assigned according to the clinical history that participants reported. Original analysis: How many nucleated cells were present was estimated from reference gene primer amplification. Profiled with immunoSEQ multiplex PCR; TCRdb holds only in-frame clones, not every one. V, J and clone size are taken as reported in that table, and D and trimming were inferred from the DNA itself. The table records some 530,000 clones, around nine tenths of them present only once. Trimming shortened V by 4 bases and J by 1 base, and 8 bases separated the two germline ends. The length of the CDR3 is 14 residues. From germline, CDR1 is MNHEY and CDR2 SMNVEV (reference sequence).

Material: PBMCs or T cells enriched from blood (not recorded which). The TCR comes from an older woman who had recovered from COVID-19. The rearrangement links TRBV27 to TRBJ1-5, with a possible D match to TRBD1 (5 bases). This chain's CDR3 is CASSSRQSNQPQHF. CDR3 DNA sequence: TGTGCCAGCAGTTCCCGACAGAGCAATCAGCCCCAGCATTTT.